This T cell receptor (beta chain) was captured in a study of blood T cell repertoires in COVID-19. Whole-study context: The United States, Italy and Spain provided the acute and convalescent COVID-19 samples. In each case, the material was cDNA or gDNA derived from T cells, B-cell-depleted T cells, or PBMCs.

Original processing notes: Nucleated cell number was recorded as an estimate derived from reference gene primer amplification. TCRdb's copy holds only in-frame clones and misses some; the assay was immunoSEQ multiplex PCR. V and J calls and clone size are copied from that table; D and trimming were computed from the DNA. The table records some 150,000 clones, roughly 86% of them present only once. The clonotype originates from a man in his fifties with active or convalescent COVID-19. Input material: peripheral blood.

CDR3 nucleotide sequence: TGTGCCAGCAGCGCTTCCGGACACTTTCAAGAGACCCAGTACTTC. It is translated as CASSASGHFQETQYF. V usage is TRBV9 and J usage is TRBJ2-5, with D possibly matching TRBD1 (5 bases). The germline CDR1 and CDR2 sequences are SGDLS and YYNGEE. The CDR3 has 15 amino acids. V lost 3 bases, J lost 2 bases, and 14 bases lay in between.